Listed below are T cell receptor beta chains from one sample, sequenced in a study of shared clonotypes between healthy human individuals. Libraries were prepared by immunoSEQ multiplex PCR; TCRdb keeps only in-frame clonotypes and omits some of them. This sample has hundreds of thousands of clones, with 74% found just once. Sequenced material: memory CD4+ T cells sorted from blood. The receptors stem from a man aged 25-45 years in good health. The CDR3 runs from the conserved cysteine through the conserved F or W. D genes are given only for firm matches. Size tells how often a clone was seen (once, few, many) or the class of an expanded clone, and some rows leave it out.

>-|TRBV11-3|-|TRBJ2-1
TGTGCCAGCAGCCTAACTCCGAGCTCCTACAATGAGCAGTTCTTC
CASSLTPSSYNEQFF
>-|TRBV28|-|TRBJ1-1
TGTGCCAGCAGTCCTGACCAGAACACTGAAGCTTTCTTT
CASSPDQNTEAFF
>-|TRBV28|TRBD1|TRBJ1-4
TGTGCCAGCAGTTTCTATAATACCGGGACAGGGGGCTTGCGGGAAAAACTGTTTTTT
CASSFYNTGTGGLREKLFF
>few|TRBV14|-|TRBJ2-7
TGTGCCAGCGCGAGGGTAACCTACGAGCAGTACTTC
CASARVTYEQYF
>-|TRBV9|TRBD1|TRBJ2-3
TGTGCCAGCAGCGGGAAGGGGGCCCGGGCAGATACGCAGTATTTT
CASSGKGARADTQYF
>-|TRBV11-2|TRBD2|TRBJ2-1
TGTGCCAGCAGCTTGTGGCTCGTTGCGGGAGGAGACAATGAGCAGTTCTTC
CASSLWLVAGGDNEQFF
>-|TRBV7-9|-|TRBJ2-1
TGTGCCAGCAGCCCCCTCACGGGGCCGGGGTATGAGCAGTTCTTC
CASSPLTGPGYEQFF
>once|TRBV5-1|-|TRBJ2-5
TGCGCCAGCAGCTTGGAACAGGGACTTCTCGTAGAGACCCAGTACTTC
CASSLEQGLLVETQYF
>-|TRBV7-6|TRBD2|TRBJ2-1
TGTGCCAGCAGCCCAGGACTAGCGGGGAACAATGAGCAGTTCTTC
CASSPGLAGNNEQFF
>-|TRBV27|-|TRBJ2-1
TGTGCCAGCAGGACAGACTACAATGAGCAGTTCTTC
CASRTDYNEQFF
>-|TRBV7-7|-|TRBJ2-7
TGTGCGGTTGGACCCAACTCCTACGAGCAGTACTTC
CAVGPNSYEQYF
>-|TRBV6-5|TRBD1|TRBJ1-4
TGTGCCAGCAGTTCCGGACAGGGAAGGGAAAAACTGTTTTTT
CASSSGQGREKLFF
>-|TRBV4-3|-|TRBJ2-5
TGCGCCAGCAGCCAAGGGTTTCGAGGGCCTCAAGAGACCCAGTACTTC
CASSQGFRGPQETQYF
>-|TRBV11-2|-|TRBJ2-2
TGTGCCAGCAGCTTGGATGGGTCCGGGGAGCTGTTTTTT
CASSLDGSGELFF
>once|TRBV6-1|-|TRBJ1-3
TGTGCCAGCAGCCTCGGACCGTCCTCTGGAAACACCATATATTTT
CASSLGPSSGNTIYF
>-|TRBV7-3|TRBD2|TRBJ2-3
TGTGCCAGCAGCTTTGAACTAGCGGGGGCAAGCACAGATACGCAGTATTTT
CASSFELAGASTDTQYF
>-|TRBV27|TRBD1|TRBJ1-2
TGTGCCAGCAGTTTATCAGGGGACAGATCCTTCTATGGCTACACCTTC
CASSLSGDRSFYGYTF
>few|TRBV7-3|-|TRBJ2-7
TGTGCCAGCAGCTTTCGACCTAAATACGAGCAGTACTTC
CASSFRPKYEQYF
>-|TRBV9|-|TRBJ2-7
TGTGCCAGCAGCGTCACCGACTACGAGCAGTACTTC
CASSVTDYEQYF
>-|TRBV2|TRBD2|TRBJ2-7
TGTGCCAGCAGTTCTAGCGGGATCCACGAGCAGTACTTC
CASSSSGIHEQYF
>-|TRBV19|TRBD1|TRBJ2-7
TGTGCCAGTAGCCCCGGTGGACAGGGTAAATCCTACGAGCAGTACTTC
CASSPGGQGKSYEQYF
>-|TRBV19|-|TRBJ2-3
TGTGCCAGTAGTATCACTAGGAGCACAGATACGCAGTATTTT
CASSITRSTDTQYF
>-|TRBV2|-|TRBJ2-3
TGTGCCAGCAGTAAGCTTAGGGACACAGATACGCAGTATTTT
CASSKLRDTDTQYF
>-|TRBV6-6|-|TRBJ2-6
TGTGCCAGCAACCAGGGTTCTGGGGCCAACGTCCTGACTTTC
CASNQGSGANVLTF
>-|TRBV5-6|TRBD2|TRBJ2-1
TGTGCCAGCAGCTTGAATGGACTAGCGGGAGTGGATGAGCAGTTCTTC
CASSLNGLAGVDEQFF
>once|TRBV5-1|-|TRBJ1-3
TGCGCCAGCAGCTTGGGATACGGCTTTGGAAACACCATATATTTT
CASSLGYGFGNTIYF
>-|TRBV5-1|TRBD2|TRBJ2-2
TGCGCCAGCAGTAGGACTAGCGGGAGCGGGGAGCTGTTTTTT
CASSRTSGSGELFF
>once|TRBV5-1|TRBD1|TRBJ2-5
TGCGCCAGCAGCTTGGGAAGGACAGGGACAAATCAAGAGACCCAGTACTTC
CASSLGRTGTNQETQYF
>-|TRBV9|TRBD2|TRBJ2-3
TGTGCCAGCAGCGCAGACGTAGCGGGAGTGGCAGATACGCAGTATTTT
CASSADVAGVADTQYF
>-|TRBV7-2|-|TRBJ2-5
TGTGCCAGCAGCTTTAAAGGGGGGGAGACCCAGTACTTC
CASSFKGGETQYF
>-|TRBV18|-|TRBJ2-7
TGTGCCAGCTCGTCAAGCTCCTACGAGCAGTACTTC
CASSSSSYEQYF
>-|TRBV5-4|-|TRBJ1-1
TGTGCCAGCAGCTTGGCCGTGGCAGGGTTTTCGAACACTGAAGCTTTCTTT
CASSLAVAGFSNTEAFF
>-|TRBV7-9|-|TRBJ2-5
TGTGCCTGTGGGGGGGAGACCCAGTACTTC
CACGGETQYF
>few|TRBV30|-|TRBJ1-5
TGTGCCTGGAGTGTAACAAATAATCAGCCCCAGCATTTT
CAWSVTNNQPQHF
>-|TRBV15|-|TRBJ2-5
TGTGCCACCGGGCGCACCGGACAATTCCAAGAGACCCAGTACTTC
CATGRTGQFQETQYF
>-|TRBV5-4|TRBD1|TRBJ1-4
TGTGCCAGCAGCAGAACAGGGGCGGCTAATGAAAAACTGTTTTTT
CASSRTGAANEKLFF
>-|TRBV6-1|TRBD1|TRBJ1-2
TGTGCCAGCAGTGGCGCGATACAGGGGGCAGCTAACTATGGCTACACCTTC
CASSGAIQGAANYGYTF
>-|TRBV6-6|TRBD2|TRBJ2-7
TGTGCCAGCTGCGAGCGGGAGAGCTCCTACGAGCAGTACTTC
CASCERESSYEQYF
>-|TRBV5-6|-|TRBJ1-2
TGTGCCAGCAGCCCCGAGTTCGGCAGGGGATACTATGGCTACACCTTC
CASSPEFGRGYYGYTF
>-|TRBV7-2|-|TRBJ2-7
TGTGCCAGCAGCCCAGGGCTGTCGGGCTACGAGCAGTACTTC
CASSPGLSGYEQYF
>-|TRBV6-5|TRBD1|TRBJ1-1
TGTGCCAGCACCGTACCGGGACAGGCGGGTGAAGCTTTCTTT
CASTVPGQAGEAFF
>-|TRBV5-1|-|TRBJ2-7
TGCGCCAGCAGCTTGGGCGGCACCAACTCCTACGAGCAGTACTTC
CASSLGGTNSYEQYF
>-|TRBV28|-|TRBJ1-2
TGTGCCAGCAGTTTATCCAGGGGAAGTGGCTACACCTTC
CASSLSRGSGYTF
>-|TRBV11-2|-|TRBJ2-1
TGTGCCAGCAGCTTATATAGCACCAATGAGCAGTTCTTC
CASSLYSTNEQFF
>-|TRBV2|-|TRBJ2-3
TGTGCCAGCAGTGTGAGGACTCCAAGCACAGATACGCAGTATTTT
CASSVRTPSTDTQYF
>once|TRBV11-2|TRBD2|TRBJ2-1
TGTGCCAGCAGCCCCCACCGTACGAGCGGGAGGCCCAATGAGCAGTTCTTC
CASSPHRTSGRPNEQFF
>-|TRBV5-6|-|TRBJ2-5
TGTGCCAGCAGCTTGTGGGGGCTGAGGAGCCCAGAGGAGACCCAGTACTTC
CASSLWGLRSPEETQYF
>-|TRBV7-9|-|TRBJ2-3
TGTGCCAGCACCATTTTCGGGCGCACAGATACGCAGTATTTT
CASTIFGRTDTQYF
>-|TRBV29-1|TRBD1|TRBJ2-7
TGCAGCGTTGGGGGGACAGGGATGTACGAGCAGTACTTC
CSVGGTGMYEQYF
>once|TRBV2|TRBD2|TRBJ2-1
TGTGCTAGCAGCCCCCGACTAGCAGGCTCCTACAATGAGCAGTTCTTC
CASSPRLAGSYNEQFF
>-|TRBV5-1|-|TRBJ1-5
TGCGCCAGCAGCGCGACCCCGCAGACAGAATACAATCAGCCCCAGCATTTT
CASSATPQTEYNQPQHF
>-|TRBV2|TRBD2|TRBJ2-3
TGTGCCAGCAGTGGGGACCTAGCGGGAACTGGAGATACGCAGTATTTT
CASSGDLAGTGDTQYF
>-|TRBV28|-|TRBJ2-5
TGTGCCAGCAGTTCCCCGGACGGGTACCAAGAGACCCAGTACTTC
CASSSPDGYQETQYF
>once|TRBV10-3|-|TRBJ1-4
TGTGCCATCAGTGAAAGGCAGGGCGATGAAAAACTGTTTTTT
CAISERQGDEKLFF
>-|TRBV28|-|TRBJ2-7
TGTGCCAGCAGTTTGCCCTATTACGAGCAGTACTTC
CASSLPYYEQYF
>once|TRBV7-2|-|TRBJ2-3
TGTGCCAGCAGCTCCATAACGCGGGATACGCAGTATTTT
CASSSITRDTQYF